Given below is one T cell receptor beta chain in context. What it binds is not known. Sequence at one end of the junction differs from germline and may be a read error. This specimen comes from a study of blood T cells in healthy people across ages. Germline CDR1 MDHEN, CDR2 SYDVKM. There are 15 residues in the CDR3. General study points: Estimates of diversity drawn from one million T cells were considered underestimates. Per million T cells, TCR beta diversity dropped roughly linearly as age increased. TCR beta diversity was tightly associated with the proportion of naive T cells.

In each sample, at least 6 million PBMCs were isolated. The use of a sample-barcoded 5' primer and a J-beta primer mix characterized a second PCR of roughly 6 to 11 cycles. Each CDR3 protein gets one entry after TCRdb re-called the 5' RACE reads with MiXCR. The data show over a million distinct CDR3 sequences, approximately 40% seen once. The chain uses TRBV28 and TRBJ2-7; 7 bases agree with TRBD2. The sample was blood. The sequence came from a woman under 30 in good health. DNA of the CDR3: TGTACCAGCAGTCCCTCGGGGCGGGGGAACTACGAGCAGTACTTC. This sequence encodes CTSSPSGRGNYEQYF.